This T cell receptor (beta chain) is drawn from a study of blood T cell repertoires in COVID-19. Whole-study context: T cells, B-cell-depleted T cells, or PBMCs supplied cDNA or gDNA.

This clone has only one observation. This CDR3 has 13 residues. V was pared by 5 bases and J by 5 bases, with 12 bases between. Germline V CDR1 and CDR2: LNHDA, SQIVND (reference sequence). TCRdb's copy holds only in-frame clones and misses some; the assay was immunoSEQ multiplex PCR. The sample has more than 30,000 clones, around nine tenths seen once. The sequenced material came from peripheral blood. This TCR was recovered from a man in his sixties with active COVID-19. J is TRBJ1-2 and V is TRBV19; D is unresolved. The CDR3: CASSGGLFYGYTF. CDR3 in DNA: TGTGCCAGTAGTGGTGGACTATTTTATGGCTACACCTTC.